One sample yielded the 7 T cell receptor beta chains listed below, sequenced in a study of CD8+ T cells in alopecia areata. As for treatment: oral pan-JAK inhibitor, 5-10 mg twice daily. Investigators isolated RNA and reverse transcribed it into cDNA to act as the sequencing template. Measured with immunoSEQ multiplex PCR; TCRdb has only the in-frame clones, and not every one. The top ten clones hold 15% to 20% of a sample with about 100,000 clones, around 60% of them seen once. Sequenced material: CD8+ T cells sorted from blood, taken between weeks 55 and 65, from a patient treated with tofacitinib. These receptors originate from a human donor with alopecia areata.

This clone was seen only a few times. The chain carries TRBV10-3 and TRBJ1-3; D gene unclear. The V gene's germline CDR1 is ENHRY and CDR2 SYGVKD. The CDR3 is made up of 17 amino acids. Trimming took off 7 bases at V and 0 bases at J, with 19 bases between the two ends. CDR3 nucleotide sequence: TGTGCCATCAAGGCCTGGGTCCCGCGGGACTCTGGAAACACCATATATTTT. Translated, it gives CAIKAWVPRDSGNTIYF.

The CDR3 region has the DNA TGTGCCAGCAGCTTCAACTGGCCGCCAGATACGCAGTATTTT. This encodes CASSFNWPPDTQYF. V is TRBV5-6 and J is TRBJ2-3; D unclear. Germline-derived CDR1 and CDR2 are SGHDT and YYEEEE. The CDR3 covers 14 residues. V lost 2 bases and J lost 4, with 11 bases in between.

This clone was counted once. The CDR3 DNA is TGTGCCAGCAGCTATTTTGGGGGGTTCGCCTTCTATGGCTACACCTTC. It encodes CASSYFGGFAFYGYTF. The J gene is TRBJ1-2, the V gene TRBV7-2, with a weak D call TRBD1 (5 bases). The CDR3 is made up of 16 amino acids. V lost 4 bases, J lost 4 bases, and 19 bases lay in between. Germline V gives CDR1 SGHTA, CDR2 FQGNSA.

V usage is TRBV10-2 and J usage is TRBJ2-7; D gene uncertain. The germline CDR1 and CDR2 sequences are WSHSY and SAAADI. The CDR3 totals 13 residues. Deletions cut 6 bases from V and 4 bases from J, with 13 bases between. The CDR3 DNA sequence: TGCGCCAGCAGGGTGGACGTACCTTACGAGCAGTACTTC. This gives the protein CASRVDVPYEQYF.

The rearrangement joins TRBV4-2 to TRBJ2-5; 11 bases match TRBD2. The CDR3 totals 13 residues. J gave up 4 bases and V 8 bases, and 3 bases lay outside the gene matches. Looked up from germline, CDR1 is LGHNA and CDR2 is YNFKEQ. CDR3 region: CASRTSGGETQYF. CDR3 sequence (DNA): TGTGCCAGCCGTACTAGCGGGGGAGAGACCCAGTACTTC.

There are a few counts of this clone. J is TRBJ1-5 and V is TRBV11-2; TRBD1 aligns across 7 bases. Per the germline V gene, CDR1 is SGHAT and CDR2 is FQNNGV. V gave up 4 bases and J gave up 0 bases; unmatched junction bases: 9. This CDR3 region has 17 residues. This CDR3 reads CASSSGTEHYSNQPQHF. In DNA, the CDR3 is TGTGCCAGCAGCTCCGGGACAGAGCATTATAGCAATCAGCCCCAGCATTTT.

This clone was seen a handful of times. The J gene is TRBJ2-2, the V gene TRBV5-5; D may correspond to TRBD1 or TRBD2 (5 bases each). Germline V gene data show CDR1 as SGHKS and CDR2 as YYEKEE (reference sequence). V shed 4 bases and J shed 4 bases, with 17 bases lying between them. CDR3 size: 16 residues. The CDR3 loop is CASSLNEGYSTGELFF. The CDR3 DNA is TGTGCCAGCAGCCTAAACGAGGGGTACAGCACCGGGGAGCTGTTTTTT.